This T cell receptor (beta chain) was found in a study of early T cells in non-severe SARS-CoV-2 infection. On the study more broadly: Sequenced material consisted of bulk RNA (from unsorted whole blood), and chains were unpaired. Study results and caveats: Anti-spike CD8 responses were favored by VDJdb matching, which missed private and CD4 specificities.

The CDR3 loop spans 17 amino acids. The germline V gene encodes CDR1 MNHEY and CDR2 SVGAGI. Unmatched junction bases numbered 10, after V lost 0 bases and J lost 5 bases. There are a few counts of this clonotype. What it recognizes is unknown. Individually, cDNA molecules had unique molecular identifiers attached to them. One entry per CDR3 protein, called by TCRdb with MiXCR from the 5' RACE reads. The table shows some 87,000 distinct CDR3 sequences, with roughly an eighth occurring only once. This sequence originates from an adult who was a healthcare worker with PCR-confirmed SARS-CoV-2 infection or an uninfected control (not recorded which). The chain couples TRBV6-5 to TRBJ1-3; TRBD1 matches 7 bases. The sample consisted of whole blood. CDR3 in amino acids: CASSYSLRGSGRNTIYF. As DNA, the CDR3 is TGTGCCAGCAGTTACTCCCTCAGGGGGTCTGGTAGAAACACCATATATTTT.